This T cell receptor (beta chain) came from a study of cytomegalovirus exposure and HLA in healthy donors. The CDR3 sequence is 17 residues long. Germline loops: CDR1 SGHRS, CDR2 YFSETQ. Trimming took 1 base from V and 0 from J, leaving 14 bases between them. The PCR used 60 Vbeta and 13 Jbeta primers. TCRdb keeps only in-frame clones here, not all; method: immunoSEQ multiplex PCR. The top ten clones hold about 1.5% of a sample with approximately 140,000 clones, around 82% of them seen once. Material for sequencing was PBMCs. This TCR derives from a boy aged 5-17 years in good health and CMV-seronegative. The rearrangement uses TRBV5-1 and TRBJ2-1, with D perhaps matching TRBD1 (5 bases). CDR3 coding DNA: TGCGCCAGCAGCTTGAGGACCTATGACAGCTCCTACAATGAGCAGTTCTTC. It translates to CASSLRTYDSSYNEQFF.